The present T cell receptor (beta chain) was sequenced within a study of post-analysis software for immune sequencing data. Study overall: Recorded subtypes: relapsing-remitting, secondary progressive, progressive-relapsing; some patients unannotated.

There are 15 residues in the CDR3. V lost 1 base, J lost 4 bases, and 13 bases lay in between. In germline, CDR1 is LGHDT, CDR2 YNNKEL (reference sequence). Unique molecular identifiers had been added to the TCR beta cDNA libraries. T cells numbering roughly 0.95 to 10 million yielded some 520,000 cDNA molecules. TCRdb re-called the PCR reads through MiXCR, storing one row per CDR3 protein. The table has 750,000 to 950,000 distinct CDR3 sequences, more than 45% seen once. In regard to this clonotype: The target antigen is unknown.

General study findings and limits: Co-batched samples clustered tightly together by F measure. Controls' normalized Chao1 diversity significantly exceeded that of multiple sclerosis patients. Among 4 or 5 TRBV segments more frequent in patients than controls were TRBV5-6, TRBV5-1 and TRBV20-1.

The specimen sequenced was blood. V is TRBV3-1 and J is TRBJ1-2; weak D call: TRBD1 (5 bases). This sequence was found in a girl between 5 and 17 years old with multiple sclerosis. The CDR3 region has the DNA TGTGCCAGCAGCCAAGGTGCCAGGGCGGGCTATGGCTACACCTTC. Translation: CASSQGARAGYGYTF. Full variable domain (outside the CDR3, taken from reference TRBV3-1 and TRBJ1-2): DTAVSQTPKYLVTQMGNDKSIKCEQNLGHDTMYWYKQDSKKFLKIMFSYNNKELIINETVPNRFSPKSPDKAHLNLHINSLELGDSAVYFCASSQGARAGYGYTFGSGTRLTVV.